The subject of this entry is one T cell receptor beta chain. The data were obtained in a study of shared clonotypes between healthy human individuals. The V end was cut by 6 bases, the J end by 8 bases, with 13 bases between. The length of the CDR3 is 12 residues. Germline assignment: CDR1 MNHEY and CDR2 SMNVEV (reference sequence). Each sorted subset replicate got 200 ng genomic DNA, around 29,000 genomes. Original data processing: Quality scores were absent from the junction-only immunoSEQ sequences, so filtering differed. Profiling relied on immunoSEQ multiplex PCR, and the TCRdb table lists in-frame clones only, not all of them. The D gene and trimming were derived from the DNA, and the V and J assignments and clone size from that table. In the table there are around 2.1 million clones, about 94% of which are singletons.

The sequence derives from a man younger than 35 in good health. The sequencing sample was made of naive CD4+ T cells sorted from blood. The sample's subset: CD45RA+ positively selected. The V call is TRBV27, the J call TRBJ1-2; perhaps TRBD1 as D (6 bases). The CDR3 is CASRQGTGGYTF. The CDR3 DNA follows: TGTGCCAGCAGACAGGGTACGGGAGGCTACACCTTC.